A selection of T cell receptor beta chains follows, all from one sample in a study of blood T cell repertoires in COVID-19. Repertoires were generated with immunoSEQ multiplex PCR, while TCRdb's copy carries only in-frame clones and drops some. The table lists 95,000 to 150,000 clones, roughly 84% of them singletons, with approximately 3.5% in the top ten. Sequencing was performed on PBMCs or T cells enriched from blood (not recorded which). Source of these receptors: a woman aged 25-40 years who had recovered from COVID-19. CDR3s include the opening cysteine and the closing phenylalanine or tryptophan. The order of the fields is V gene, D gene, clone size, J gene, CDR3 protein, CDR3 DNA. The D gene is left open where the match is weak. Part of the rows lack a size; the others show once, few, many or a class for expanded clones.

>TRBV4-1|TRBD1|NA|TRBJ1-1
CASSQILHRGAGGAFF
TGCGCCAGCAGCCAAATCCTCCACAGGGGGGCCGGTGGAGCTTTCTTT
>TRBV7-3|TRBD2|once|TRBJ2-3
CASSPLAGAPTDTQYF
TGTGCCAGCAGCCCTCTAGCGGGAGCGCCCACAGATACGCAGTATTTT
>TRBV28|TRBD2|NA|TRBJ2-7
CASGRLAGAQEQYF
TGTGCCAGCGGCCGACTAGCGGGCGCTCAGGAGCAGTACTTC
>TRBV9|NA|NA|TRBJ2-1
CASSVAQDYNEQFF
TGTGCCAGCAGCGTAGCACAGGACTACAATGAGCAGTTCTTC
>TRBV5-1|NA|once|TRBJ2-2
CASTVGERNTGELFF
TGCGCCAGCACCGTTGGGGAGAGGAACACCGGGGAGCTGTTTTTT
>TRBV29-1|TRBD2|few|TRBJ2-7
CSVGTSGSHSYEQYF
TGCAGCGTTGGGACTAGCGGTTCTCACTCCTACGAGCAGTACTTC
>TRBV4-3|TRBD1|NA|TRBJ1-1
CASSQAGGYTEAFF
TGCGCCAGCAGCCAAGCAGGGGGCTACACTGAAGCTTTCTTT
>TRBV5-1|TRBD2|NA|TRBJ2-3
CASRSSGLTDTQYF
TGCGCCAGCAGGTCTAGCGGCTTGACAGATACGCAGTATTTT
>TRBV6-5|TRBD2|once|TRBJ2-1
CASSNSGRGEQFF
TGTGCCAGCAGTAATAGCGGGAGAGGTGAGCAGTTCTTC
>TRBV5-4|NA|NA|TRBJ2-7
CASSLAGRGRYEQYF
TGTGCCAGCAGCTTGGCCGGGAGAGGACGCTACGAGCAGTACTTC
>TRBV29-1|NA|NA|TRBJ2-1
CSVEFLDKSYNEQFF
TGCAGCGTTGAGTTCCTCGACAAATCCTACAATGAGCAGTTCTTC
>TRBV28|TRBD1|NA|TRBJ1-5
CASSGGQGAHQPQHF
TGTGCCAGCAGTGGCGGACAGGGGGCCCATCAGCCCCAGCATTTT
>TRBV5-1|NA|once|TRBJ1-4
CASSLAAGAINEKLFF
TGCGCCAGCAGCTTGGCCGCAGGGGCTATTAATGAAAAACTGTTTTTT
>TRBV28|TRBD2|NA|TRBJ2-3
CASSVLAGGDTQYF
TGTGCCAGCAGTGTCCTAGCGGGAGGGGATACGCAGTATTTT
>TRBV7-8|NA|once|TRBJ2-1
CASSLGLALYNEQFF
TGTGCCAGCAGCTTAGGGCTAGCGTTGTACAATGAGCAGTTCTTC
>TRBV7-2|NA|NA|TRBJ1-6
CASSLAGGQNSPLHF
TGTGCCAGCAGCTTAGCGGGTGGGCAAAATTCACCCCTCCACTTT
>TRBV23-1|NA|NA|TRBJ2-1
CASSLLRQDETQFF
TGCGCCAGCAGTCTTCTAAGACAGGACGAGACTCAGTTCTTC
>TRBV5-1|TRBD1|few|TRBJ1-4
CASSIQGVNEKLFF
TGCGCCAGCAGCATCCAGGGGGTTAATGAAAAACTGTTTTTT
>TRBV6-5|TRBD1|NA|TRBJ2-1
CASGEGTGGVDEQFF
TGTGCCAGCGGAGAGGGGACAGGGGGCGTGGATGAGCAGTTCTTC
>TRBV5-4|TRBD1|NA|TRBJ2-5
CASSSGQGGTQYF
TGTGCCAGCAGCTCTGGACAGGGAGGGACCCAGTACTTC
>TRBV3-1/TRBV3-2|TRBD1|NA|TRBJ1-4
CASSQSRGNEKLFF
TGTGCCAGCAGCCAGTCCAGGGGGAATGAAAAACTGTTTTTT
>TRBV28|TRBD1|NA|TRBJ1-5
CASSLSGQNQPQHF
TGTGCCAGCAGTTTATCGGGACAGAATCAGCCCCAGCATTTT
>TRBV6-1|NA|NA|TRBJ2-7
CASSEGYYEQYF
TGTGCCAGCAGTGAGGGCTACTACGAGCAGTACTTC
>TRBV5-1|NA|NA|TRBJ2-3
CASSLGGNSPTDTQYF
TGCGCCAGCAGCTTGGGCGGAAACTCCCCCACAGATACGCAGTATTTT
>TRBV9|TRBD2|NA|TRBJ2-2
CASSYSGRSTGELFF
TGTGCCAGCAGCTATAGCGGGAGGAGCACCGGGGAGCTGTTTTTT
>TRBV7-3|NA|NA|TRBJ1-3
CASSLGATSGNTIYF
TGTGCCAGCAGCTTAGGAGCCACCTCTGGAAACACCATATATTTT
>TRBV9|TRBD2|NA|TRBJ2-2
CASSVVAGDTGELFF
TGTGCCAGCAGCGTAGTAGCGGGAGACACCGGGGAGCTGTTTTTT
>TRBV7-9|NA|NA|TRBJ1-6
CASSPGTRGRSPLHF
TGTGCCAGCAGCCCCGGGACAAGGGGGAGATCACCCCTCCACTTT
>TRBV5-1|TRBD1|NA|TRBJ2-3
CASSPVGQGAIDTQYF
TGCGCCAGCAGCCCCGTCGGACAGGGGGCGATAGATACGCAGTATTTT
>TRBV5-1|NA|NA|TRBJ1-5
CASSYSGSSNQPQHF
TGCGCCAGCAGCTACAGCGGATCTAGCAATCAGCCCCAGCATTTT
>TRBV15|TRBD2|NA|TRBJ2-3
CATSTIPRGLAFTDTQYF
TGTGCCACCAGCACTATACCAAGGGGACTAGCGTTCACAGATACGCAGTATTTT
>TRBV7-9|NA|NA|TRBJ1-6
CASSLRQARDSPLHF
TGTGCCAGCAGCTTACGACAGGCCCGGGATTCACCCCTCCACTTT
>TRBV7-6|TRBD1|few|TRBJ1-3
CASSQRQGSSGNTIYF
TGTGCCAGCAGCCAGAGACAGGGGAGCTCTGGAAACACCATATATTTT
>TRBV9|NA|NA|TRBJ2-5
CASSVATGGVQTQYF
TGTGCCAGCAGCGTAGCTACTGGAGGCGTGCAGACCCAGTACTTC
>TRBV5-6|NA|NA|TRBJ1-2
CASNRGGILYGYTF
TGTGCCAGCAATCGGGGGGGCATTCTCTATGGCTACACCTTC
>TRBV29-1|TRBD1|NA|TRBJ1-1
CSVEDLGWDRGWLFTEAFF
TGCAGCGTTGAAGATCTTGGATGGGACAGGGGATGGTTGTTCACTGAAGCTTTCTTT
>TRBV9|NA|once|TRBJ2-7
CASSVGLSDSYEQYF
TGTGCCAGCAGCGTAGGTCTATCCGACTCCTACGAGCAGTACTTC
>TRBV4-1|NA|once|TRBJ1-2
CASSLSPEANYGYTF
TGCGCCAGCAGCCTATCACCGGAGGCTAACTATGGCTACACCTTC
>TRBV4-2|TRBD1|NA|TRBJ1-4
CASSRTGTGDEKLFF
TGTGCCAGCAGCCGAACCGGGACAGGGGACGAAAAACTGTTTTTT
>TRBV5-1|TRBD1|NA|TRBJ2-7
CASSPEDYRTGEFNEQYF
TGCGCCAGCAGCCCCGAAGATTACCGGACAGGGGAGTTTAACGAGCAGTACTTC
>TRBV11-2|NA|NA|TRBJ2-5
CASRFHGETQYF
TGTGCCAGCAGGTTTCACGGGGAGACCCAGTACTTC
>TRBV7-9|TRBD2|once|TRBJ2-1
CASSHRITGGDNEQFF
TGTGCCAGCAGTCATCGTATTACGGGAGGCGATAATGAGCAGTTCTTC
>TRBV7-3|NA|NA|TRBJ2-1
CASSPGRGFNEQFF
TGTGCCAGCAGCCCTGGTAGGGGATTCAATGAGCAGTTCTTC
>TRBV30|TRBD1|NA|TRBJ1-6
CAWRGRTGGPFSYNSPLHF
TGTGCCTGGAGGGGGAGGACAGGGGGCCCTTTCTCCTATAATTCACCCCTCCACTTT
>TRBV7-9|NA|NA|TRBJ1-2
CASSLPEGYTF
TGTGCCAGCAGCTTACCGGAGGGCTACACCTTC
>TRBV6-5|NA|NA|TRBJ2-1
CASTVGGKGYNEQFF
TGTGCCAGCACCGTCGGAGGGAAGGGATACAATGAGCAGTTCTTC
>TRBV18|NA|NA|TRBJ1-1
CASSTTGNTEAFF
TGTGCCAGCTCTACTACGGGGAACACTGAAGCTTTCTTT
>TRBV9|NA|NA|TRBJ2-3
CASSSPGGSGSRDTQYF
TGTGCCAGCAGCTCCCCCGGTGGTAGCGGTTCTCGGGATACGCAGTATTTT
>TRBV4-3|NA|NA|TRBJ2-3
CASSQDSGRVGTDTQYF
TGCGCCAGCAGCCAAGATTCCGGCAGGGTGGGGACAGATACGCAGTATTTT
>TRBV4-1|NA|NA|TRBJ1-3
CATGSGTGNTIYF
TGCGCCACCGGGAGTGGGACTGGAAACACCATATATTTT
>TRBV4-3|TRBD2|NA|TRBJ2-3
CASSQDKTSGILSTDTQYF
TGCGCCAGCAGCCAAGACAAGACTAGCGGGATACTTAGCACAGATACGCAGTATTTT
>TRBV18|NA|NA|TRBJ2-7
CASSPPRQGNYEQYF
TGTGCCAGCTCACCACCGAGGCAGGGGAACTACGAGCAGTACTTC
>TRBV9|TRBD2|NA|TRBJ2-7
CASSNLAGDYEQYF
TGTGCCAGCAGCAACCTAGCGGGAGACTACGAGCAGTACTTC
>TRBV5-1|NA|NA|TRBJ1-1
CASTQGSSNTEAFF
TGCGCCAGCACACAGGGTTCGTCTAACACTGAAGCTTTCTTT